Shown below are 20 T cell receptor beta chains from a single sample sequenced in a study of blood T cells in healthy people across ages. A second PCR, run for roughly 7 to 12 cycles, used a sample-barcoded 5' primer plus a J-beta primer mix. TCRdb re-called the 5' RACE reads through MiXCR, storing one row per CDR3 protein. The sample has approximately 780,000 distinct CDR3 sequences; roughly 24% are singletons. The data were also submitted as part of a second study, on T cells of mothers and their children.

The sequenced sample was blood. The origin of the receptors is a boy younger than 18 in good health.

CDR3 sequence reads: CASTPRWSGHTEAFF. The CDR3 nucleotides are TGTGCCAGCACCCCTCGATGGTCAGGCCACACTGAAGCTTTCTTT. The chain carries TRBV12-3 or TRBV12-4 and TRBJ1-1; D is unclear. The CDR3 is made up of 15 amino acids. Trimming cost V 7 bases and J 3 bases, with 18 bases left between them.

CDR3 DNA sequence: TGTGCCAGCAGCCAAGACAGCACGGAGCGGGGGCGTCTCGGGTACAATGAGCAGTTCTTC. Its translation is CASSQDSTERGRLGYNEQFF. The chain carries TRBV4-2 and TRBJ2-1; 8 bases are a match to TRBD2. CDR3 length: 20 residues. The ends lost 0 bases at V and 4 bases at J; junction bases unmatched: 17. From germline, CDR1 is LGHNA and CDR2 YNFKEQ.

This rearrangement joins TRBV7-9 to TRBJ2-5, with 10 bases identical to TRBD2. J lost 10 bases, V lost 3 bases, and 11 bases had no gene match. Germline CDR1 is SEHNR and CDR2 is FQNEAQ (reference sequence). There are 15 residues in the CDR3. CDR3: CASSFGLGTSDDQYF. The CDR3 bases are TGTGCCAGCAGCTTTGGACTTGGGACTAGCGACGACCAGTACTTC.

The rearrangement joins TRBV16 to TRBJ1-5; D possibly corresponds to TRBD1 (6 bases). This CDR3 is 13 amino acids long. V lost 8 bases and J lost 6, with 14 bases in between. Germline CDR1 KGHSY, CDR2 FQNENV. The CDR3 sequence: CASSAGGLQPQHF. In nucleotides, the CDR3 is TGTGCCAGCTCAGCGGGGGGCCTTCAGCCCCAGCATTTT.

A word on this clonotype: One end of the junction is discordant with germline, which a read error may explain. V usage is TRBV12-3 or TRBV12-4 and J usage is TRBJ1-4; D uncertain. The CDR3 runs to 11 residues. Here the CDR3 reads CAGSVNEKLFF. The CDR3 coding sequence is TGTGCCGGCAGTGTTAATGAAAAACTGTTTTTT.

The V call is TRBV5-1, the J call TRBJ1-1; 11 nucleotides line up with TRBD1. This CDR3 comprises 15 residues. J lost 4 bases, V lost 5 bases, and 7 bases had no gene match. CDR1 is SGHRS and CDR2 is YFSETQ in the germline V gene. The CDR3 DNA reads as TGCGCCAGCAGGAGCCCGGGACAGGGGGTCACTGAAGCTTTCTTT. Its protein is CASRSPGQGVTEAFF.

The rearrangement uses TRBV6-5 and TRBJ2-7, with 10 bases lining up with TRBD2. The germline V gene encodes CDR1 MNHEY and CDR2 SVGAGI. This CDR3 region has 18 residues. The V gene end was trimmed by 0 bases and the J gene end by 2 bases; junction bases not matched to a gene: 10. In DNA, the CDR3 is TGTGCCAGCAGTTACTCGGCCAGCGGGGGGGCCTTTGCCTACGAGCAGTACTTC. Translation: CASSYSASGGAFAYEQYF.

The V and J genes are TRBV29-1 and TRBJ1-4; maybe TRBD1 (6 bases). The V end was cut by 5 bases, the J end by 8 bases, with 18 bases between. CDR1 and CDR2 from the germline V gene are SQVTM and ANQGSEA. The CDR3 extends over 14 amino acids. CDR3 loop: CSVQQDSGYEKLFF. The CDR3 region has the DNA TGCAGCGTTCAACAGGACAGCGGGTACGAAAAACTGTTTTTT.

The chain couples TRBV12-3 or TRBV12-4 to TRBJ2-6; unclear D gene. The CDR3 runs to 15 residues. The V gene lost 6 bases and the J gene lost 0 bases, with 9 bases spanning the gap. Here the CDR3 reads CASRHHSSGANVLTF. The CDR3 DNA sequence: TGTGCCAGCAGGCACCATAGCTCTGGGGCCAACGTCCTGACTTTC.

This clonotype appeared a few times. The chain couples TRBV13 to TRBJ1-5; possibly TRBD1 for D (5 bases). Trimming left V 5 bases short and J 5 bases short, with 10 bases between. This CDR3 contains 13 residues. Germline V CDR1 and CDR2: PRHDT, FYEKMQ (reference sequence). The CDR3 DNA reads TGTGCCAGCAGCCACGGCAGGGATCAGCCCCAGCATTTT. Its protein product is CASSHGRDQPQHF.

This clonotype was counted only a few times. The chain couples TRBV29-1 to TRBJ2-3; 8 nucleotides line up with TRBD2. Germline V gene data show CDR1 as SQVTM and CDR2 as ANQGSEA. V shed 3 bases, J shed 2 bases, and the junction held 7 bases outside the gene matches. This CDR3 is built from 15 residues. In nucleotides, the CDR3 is TGCAGCGTTGATCATAGCGGGAAGTCCACAGATACGCAGTATTTT. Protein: CSVDHSGKSTDTQYF.

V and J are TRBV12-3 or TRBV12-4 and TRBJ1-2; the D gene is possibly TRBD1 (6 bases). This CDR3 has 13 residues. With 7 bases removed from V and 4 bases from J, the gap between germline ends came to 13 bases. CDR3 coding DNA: TGTGCCAGCACGGAAGGGGGAGGCTATGGCTACACCTTC. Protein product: CASTEGGGYGYTF.

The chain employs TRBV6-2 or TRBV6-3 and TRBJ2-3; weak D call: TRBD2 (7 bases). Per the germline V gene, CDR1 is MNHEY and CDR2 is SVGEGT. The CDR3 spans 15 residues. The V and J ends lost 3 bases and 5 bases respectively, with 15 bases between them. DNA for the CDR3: TGTGCCAGCAGTTATGACGGGGGGCGAAAAGATACGCAGTATTTT. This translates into CASSYDGGRKDTQYF.

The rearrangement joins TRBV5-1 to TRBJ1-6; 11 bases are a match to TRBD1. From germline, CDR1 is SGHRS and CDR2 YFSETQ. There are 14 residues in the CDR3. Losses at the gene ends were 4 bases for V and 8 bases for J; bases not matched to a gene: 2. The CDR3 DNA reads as TGCGCCAGCAGCCAGGGACAGGGGGATTCACCCCTCCACTTT. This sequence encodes CASSQGQGDSPLHF.

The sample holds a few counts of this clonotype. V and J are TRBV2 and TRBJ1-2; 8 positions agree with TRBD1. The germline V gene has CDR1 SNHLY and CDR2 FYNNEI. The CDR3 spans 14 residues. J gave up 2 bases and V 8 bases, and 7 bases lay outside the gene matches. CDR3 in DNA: TGTGCCAGCTCCGGACAGGGCAAAAACTATGGCTACACCTTC. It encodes CASSGQGKNYGYTF.

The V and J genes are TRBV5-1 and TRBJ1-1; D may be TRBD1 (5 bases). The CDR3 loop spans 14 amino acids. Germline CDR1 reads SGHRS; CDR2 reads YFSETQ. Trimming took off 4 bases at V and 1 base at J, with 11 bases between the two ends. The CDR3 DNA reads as TGCGCCAGCAGCCCCCCGGGGACGAACACTGAAGCTTTCTTT. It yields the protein CASSPPGTNTEAFF. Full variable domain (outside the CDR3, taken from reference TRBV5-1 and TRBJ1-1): KAGVTQTPRYLIKTRGQQVTLSCSPISGHRSVSWYQQTPGQGLQFLFEYFSETQRNKGNFPGRFSGRQFSNSRSEMNVSTLELGDSALYLCASSPPGTNTEAFFGQGTRLTVV.

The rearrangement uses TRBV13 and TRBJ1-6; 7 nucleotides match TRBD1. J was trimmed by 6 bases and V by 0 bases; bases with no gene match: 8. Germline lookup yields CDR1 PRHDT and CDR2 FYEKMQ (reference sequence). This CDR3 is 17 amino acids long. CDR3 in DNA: TGTGCCAGCAGCTTAGGCCTTAAGGCAGGGGGTAATTCACCCCTCCACTTT. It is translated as CASSLGLKAGGNSPLHF.

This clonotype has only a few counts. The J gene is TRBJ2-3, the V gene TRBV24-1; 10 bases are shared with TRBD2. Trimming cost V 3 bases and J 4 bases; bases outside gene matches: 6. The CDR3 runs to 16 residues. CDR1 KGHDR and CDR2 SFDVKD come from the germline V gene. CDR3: CATSDSGGAFADTQYF. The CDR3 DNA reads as TGTGCCACCAGTGATAGCGGGGGGGCCTTCGCAGATACGCAGTATTTT.

The CDR3 DNA reads as TGCGCCAGCAGCCAAGAGGTTCGGTCTGGTAGGGGCGATCTAAGGAACATTCAGTACTTC. Translating it yields CASSQEVRSGRGDLRNIQYF. This chain connects TRBV4-3 to TRBJ2-4, with D perhaps TRBD1 (5 bases). Trimming left V 0 bases short and J 7 bases short, with 28 bases between. Germline-derived CDR1 and CDR2 are LGHNA and YSLEER. The CDR3 loop spans 20 amino acids.

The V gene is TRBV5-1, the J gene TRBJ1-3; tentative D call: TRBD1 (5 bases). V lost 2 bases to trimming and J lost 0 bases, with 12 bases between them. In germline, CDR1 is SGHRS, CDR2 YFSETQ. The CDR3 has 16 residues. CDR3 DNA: TGCGCCAGCAGCTTTGGAGGGGACCCCTCTGGAAACACCATATATTTT. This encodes CASSFGGDPSGNTIYF.